What follows is one T cell receptor (beta chain) and its context. Using immunoSEQ multiplex PCR, the repertoire was profiled, and TCRdb retains in-frame clones only, with some absent. The profile covers 100,000 to 150,000 clones, with 86% appearing a single time and 2.4% taken by the ten largest. The sample's time point: peripheral blood 6 weeks after treatment start. The data were taken from a study of PD-L1 blockade in urothelial cancer. Study at large: Researchers found blood samples held a median of around 140,000 T cells.

CDR3 length equals 15 residues. Per the germline V gene, CDR1 is GTSNPN and CDR2 is SVGIG (reference sequence). Deletions cut 3 bases from V and 10 bases from J, with 19 bases between. The gene calls are TRBV30 and TRBJ1-6; D is perhaps TRBD1 (5 bases). Material: PBMCs, obtained around atezolizumab (anti-PD-L1) treatment. The TCR originated in a man aged 50 to 60 with urothelial cancer. Written as DNA, the CDR3 is TGTGCCTGGAGGGGGGACTACTTATCGAGGTCACCCCTCCACTTT. Translation: CAWRGDYLSRSPLHF.